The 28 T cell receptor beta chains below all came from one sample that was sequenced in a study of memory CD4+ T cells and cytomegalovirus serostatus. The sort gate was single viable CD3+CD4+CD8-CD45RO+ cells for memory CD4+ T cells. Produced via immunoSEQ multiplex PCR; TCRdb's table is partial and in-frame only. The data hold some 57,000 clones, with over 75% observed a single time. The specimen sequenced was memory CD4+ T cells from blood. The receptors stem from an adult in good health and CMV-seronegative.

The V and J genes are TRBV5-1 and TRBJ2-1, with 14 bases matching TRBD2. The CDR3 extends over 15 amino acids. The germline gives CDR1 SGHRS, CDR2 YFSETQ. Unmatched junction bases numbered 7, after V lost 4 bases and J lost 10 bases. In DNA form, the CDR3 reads TGCGCCAGCAGCCCGGGACTAGCGGGAGTCGAAGAGCAGTTCTTC. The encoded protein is CASSPGLAGVEEQFF. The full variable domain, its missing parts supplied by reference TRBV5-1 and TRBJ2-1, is KAGVTQTPRYLIKTRGQQVTLSCSPISGHRSVSWYQQTPGQGLQFLFEYFSETQRNKGNFPGRFSGRQFSNSRSEMNVSTLELGDSALYLCASSPGLAGVEEQFFGPGTRLTVL.

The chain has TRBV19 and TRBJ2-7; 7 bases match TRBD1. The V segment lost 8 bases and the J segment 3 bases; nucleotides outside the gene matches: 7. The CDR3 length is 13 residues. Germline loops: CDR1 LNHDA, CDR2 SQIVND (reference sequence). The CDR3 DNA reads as TGTGCCAGTGGCAACAGGGGACACTACGAGCAGTACTTC. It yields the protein CASGNRGHYEQYF.

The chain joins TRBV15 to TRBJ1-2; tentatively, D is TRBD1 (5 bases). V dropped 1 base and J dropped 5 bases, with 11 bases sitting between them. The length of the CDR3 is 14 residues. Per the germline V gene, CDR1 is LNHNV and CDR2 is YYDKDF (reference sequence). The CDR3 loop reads CATSRGVGDYGYTF. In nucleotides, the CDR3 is TGTGCCACCAGCAGAGGTGTGGGGGATTATGGCTACACCTTC.

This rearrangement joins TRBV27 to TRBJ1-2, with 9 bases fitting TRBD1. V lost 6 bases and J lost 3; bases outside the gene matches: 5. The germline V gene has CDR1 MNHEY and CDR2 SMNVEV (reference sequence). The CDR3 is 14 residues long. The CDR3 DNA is TGTGCCAGCAGAAAGACAGGGGGGGACTATGGCTACACCTTC. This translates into CASRKTGGDYGYTF.

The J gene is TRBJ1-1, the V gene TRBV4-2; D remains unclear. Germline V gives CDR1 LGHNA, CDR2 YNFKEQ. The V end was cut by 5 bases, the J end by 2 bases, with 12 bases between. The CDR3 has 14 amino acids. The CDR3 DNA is TGTGCCAGCAGCTTATTCGGGCTTAACACTGAAGCTTTCTTT. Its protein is CASSLFGLNTEAFF.

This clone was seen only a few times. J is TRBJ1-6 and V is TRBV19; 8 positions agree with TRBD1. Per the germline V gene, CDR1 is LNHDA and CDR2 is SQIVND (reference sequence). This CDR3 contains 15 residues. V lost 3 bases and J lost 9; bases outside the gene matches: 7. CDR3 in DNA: TGTGCCAGTAGTATCCTAGGACAGGGCTCTTCACCCCTCCACTTT. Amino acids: CASSILGQGSSPLHF. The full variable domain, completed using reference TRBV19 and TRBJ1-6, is DGGITQSPKYLFRKEGQNVTLSCEQNLNHDAMYWYRQDPGQGLRLIYYSQIVNDFQKGDIAEGYSVSREKKESFPLTVTSAQKNPTAFYLCASSILGQGSSPLHFGNGTRLTVT.

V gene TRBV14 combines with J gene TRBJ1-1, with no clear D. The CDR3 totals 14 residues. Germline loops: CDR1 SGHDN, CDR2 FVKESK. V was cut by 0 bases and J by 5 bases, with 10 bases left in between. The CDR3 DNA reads TGTGCCAGCAGCCAAGATGGACGAGGTACTGAAGCTTTCTTT. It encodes CASSQDGRGTEAFF.

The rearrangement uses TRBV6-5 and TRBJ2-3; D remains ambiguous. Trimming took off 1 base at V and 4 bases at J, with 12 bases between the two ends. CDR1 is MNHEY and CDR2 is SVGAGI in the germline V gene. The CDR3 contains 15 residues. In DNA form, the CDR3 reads TGTGCCAGCAGTTACTACGCGTCCCGGCCAGATACGCAGTATTTT. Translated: CASSYYASRPDTQYF.

The CDR3 region is CASSPPWQNYGELFF. For the CDR3, the DNA is TGCGCCAGCAGCCCCCCCTGGCAAAACTACGGGGAGCTGTTTTTT. The V call is TRBV4-1, the J call TRBJ2-2; unclear D gene. The CDR3 spans 15 residues. Trimming pared 4 bases from V and 7 bases from J, leaving 16 bases between. In germline, CDR1 is MGHRA, CDR2 YSYEKL.

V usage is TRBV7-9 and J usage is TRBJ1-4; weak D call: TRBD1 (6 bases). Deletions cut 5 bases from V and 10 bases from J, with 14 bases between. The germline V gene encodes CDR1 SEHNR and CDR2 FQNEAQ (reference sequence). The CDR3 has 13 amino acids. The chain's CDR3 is CASSRTQGSKLFF. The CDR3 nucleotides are TGTGCCAGCAGCCGCACACAGGGCTCAAAACTGTTTTTT.

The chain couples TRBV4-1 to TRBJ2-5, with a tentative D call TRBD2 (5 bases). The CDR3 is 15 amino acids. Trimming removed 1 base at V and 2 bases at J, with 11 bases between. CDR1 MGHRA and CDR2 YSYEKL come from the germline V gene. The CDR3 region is CASSQALLAQETQYF. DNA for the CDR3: TGCGCCAGCAGCCAAGCCCTCCTAGCACAAGAGACCCAGTACTTC.

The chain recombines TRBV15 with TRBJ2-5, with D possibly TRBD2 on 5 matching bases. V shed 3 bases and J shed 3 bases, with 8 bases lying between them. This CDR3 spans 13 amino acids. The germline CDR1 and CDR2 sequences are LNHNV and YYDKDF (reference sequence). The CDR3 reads CATSSERKETQYF. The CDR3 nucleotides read TGTGCCACCAGCAGCGAGCGGAAAGAGACCCAGTACTTC.

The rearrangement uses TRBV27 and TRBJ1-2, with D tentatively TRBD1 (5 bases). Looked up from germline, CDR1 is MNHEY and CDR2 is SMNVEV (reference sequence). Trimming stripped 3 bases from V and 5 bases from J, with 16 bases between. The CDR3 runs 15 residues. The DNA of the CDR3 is TGTGCCAGCAGTTTTGCCCCCGTCCAGGGATATGGCTACACCTTC. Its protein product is CASSFAPVQGYGYTF.

The CDR3 here is CASSPTRGQSQETQYF. DNA of the CDR3: TGTGCCAGCAGCCCCACCCGGGGACAGAGCCAAGAGACCCAGTACTTC. This chain joins TRBV6-6 and TRBJ2-5; 7 nucleotides match TRBD1. Germline V gene lookup returns CDR1 MNHNY and CDR2 SVGAGI (reference sequence). V shed 6 bases, J shed 1 base, and the junction held 11 bases outside the gene matches. The CDR3 is 16 amino acids.

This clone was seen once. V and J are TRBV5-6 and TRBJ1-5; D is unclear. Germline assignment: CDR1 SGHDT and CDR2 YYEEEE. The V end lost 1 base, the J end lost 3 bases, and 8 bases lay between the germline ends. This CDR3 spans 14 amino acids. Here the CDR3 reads CASSLSGNNQPQHF. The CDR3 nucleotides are TGTGCCAGCAGCTTGAGTGGGAACAATCAGCCCCAGCATTTT.

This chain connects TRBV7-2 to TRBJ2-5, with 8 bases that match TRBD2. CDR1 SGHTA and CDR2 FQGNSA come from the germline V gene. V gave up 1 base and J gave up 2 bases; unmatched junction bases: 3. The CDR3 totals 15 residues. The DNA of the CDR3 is TGTGCCAGCAGCTTAGGGCGGGGGGTTCAAGAGACCCAGTACTTC. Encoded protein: CASSLGRGVQETQYF. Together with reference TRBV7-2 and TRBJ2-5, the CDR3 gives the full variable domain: GAGVSQSPSNKVTEKGKDVELRCDPISGHTALYWYRQSLGQGLEFLIYFQGNSAPDKSGLPSDRFSAERTGGSVSTLTIQRTQQEDSAVYLCASSLGRGVQETQYFGPGTRLLVL.

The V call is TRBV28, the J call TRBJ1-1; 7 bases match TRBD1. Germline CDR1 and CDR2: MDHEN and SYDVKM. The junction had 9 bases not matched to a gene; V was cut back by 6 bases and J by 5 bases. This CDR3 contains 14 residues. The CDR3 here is CASSPGQVFTEAFF. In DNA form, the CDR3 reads TGTGCCAGCAGCCCCGGACAGGTTTTTACTGAAGCTTTCTTT.

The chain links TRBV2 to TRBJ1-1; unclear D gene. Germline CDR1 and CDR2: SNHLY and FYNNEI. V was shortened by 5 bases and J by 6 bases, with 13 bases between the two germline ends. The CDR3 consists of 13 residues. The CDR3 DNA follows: TGTGCCAGCAGTTACTCCATGGTGTCTGAAGCTTTCTTT. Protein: CASSYSMVSEAFF.

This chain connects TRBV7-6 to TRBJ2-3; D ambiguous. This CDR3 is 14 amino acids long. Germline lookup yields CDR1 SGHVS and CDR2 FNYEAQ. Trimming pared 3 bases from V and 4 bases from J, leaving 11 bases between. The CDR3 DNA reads TGTGCCAGCAGCTTCGGCACCCTGGCAGATACGCAGTATTTT. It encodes CASSFGTLADTQYF.

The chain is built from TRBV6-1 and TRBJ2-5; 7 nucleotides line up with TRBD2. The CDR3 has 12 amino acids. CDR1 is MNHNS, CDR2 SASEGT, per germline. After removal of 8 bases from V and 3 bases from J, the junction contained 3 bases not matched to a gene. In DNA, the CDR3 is TGTGCCAGCGGGGCGGGGGAAGAGACCCAGTACTTC. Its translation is CASGAGEETQYF.

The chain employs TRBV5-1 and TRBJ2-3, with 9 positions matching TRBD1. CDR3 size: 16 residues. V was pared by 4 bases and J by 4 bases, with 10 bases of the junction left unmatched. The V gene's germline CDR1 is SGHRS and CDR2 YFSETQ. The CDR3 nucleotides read TGCGCCAGCAGCACTACCGGGACAGGGATCGCAGATACGCAGTATTTT. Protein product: CASSTTGTGIADTQYF.

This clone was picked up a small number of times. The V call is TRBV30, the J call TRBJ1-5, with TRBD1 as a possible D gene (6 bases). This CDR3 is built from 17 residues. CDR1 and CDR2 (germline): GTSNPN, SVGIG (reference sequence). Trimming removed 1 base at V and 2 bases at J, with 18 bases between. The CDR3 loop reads CAWSGTAAHGRNQPQHF. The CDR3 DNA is TGTGCCTGGAGTGGGACAGCCGCCCATGGTCGCAATCAGCCCCAGCATTTT. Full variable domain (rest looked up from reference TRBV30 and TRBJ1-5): SQTIHQWPATLVQPVGSPLSLECTVEGTSNPNLYWYRQAAGRGLQLLFYSVGIGQISSEVPQNLSASRPQDRQFILSSKKLLLSDSGFYLCAWSGTAAHGRNQPQHFGDGTRLSIL.

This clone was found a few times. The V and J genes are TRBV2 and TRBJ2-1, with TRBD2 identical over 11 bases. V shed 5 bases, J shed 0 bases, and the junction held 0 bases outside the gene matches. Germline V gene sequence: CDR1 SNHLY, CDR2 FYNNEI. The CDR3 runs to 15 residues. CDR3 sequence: CASSTSGSSYNEQFF. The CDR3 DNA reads TGTGCCAGCAGTACTAGCGGGAGCTCCTACAATGAGCAGTTCTTC.

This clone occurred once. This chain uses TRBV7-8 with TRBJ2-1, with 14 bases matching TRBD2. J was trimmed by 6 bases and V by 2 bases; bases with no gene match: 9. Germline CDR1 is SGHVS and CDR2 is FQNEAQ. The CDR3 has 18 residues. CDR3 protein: CASSLQRLAGGPGNEQFF. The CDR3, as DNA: TGTGCCAGCAGCTTACAGAGACTAGCGGGAGGGCCTGGCAATGAGCAGTTCTTC.

The CDR3 region has the DNA TGTGCCAGCAGCTTAGGGACTAGCGGGAGGAGCTCCTACAATGAGCAGTTCTTC. Protein product: CASSLGTSGRSSYNEQFF. This chain connects TRBV7-3 to TRBJ2-1; 15 positions match TRBD2. The CDR3 length is 18 residues. Germline V gene data show CDR1 as SGHTA and CDR2 as FQGTGA. The V segment lost 2 bases and the J segment 0 bases; nucleotides outside the gene matches: 2.

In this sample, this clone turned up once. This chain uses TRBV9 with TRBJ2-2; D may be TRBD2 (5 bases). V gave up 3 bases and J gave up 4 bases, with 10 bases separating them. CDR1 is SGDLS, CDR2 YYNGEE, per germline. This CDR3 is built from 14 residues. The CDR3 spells CASSEGLTTGELFF. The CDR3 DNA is TGTGCCAGCAGCGAAGGACTGACCACCGGGGAGCTGTTTTTT. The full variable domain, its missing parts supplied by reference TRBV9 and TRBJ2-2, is DSGVTQTPKHLITATGQRVTLRCSPRSGDLSVYWYQQSLDQGLQFLIQYYNGEERAKGNILERFSAQQFPDLHSELNLSSLELGDSALYFCASSEGLTTGELFFGEGSRLTVL.

The CDR3 protein is CASSLAGLRNTIYF. The CDR3, as DNA: TGTGCCAGCAGCTTAGCAGGACTCAGAAACACCATATATTTT. This sequence joins TRBV11-2 and TRBJ1-3, with D unresolved. V was pared by 1 base and J by 5 bases, with 9 bases between. Germline V lookup: CDR1 SGHAT, CDR2 FQNNGV. This CDR3 is 14 amino acids long.

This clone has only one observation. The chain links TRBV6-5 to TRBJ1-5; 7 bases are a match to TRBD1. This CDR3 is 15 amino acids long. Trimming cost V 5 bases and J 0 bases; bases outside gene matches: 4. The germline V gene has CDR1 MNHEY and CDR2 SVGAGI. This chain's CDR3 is CASSPGGNSNQPQHF. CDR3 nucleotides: TGTGCCAGCAGTCCAGGGGGGAATAGCAATCAGCCCCAGCATTTT.